A selection of T cell receptor beta chains follows, all from one sample in a study of technical replicates of blood from several donors. Profiling relied on immunoSEQ multiplex PCR, and the TCRdb table lists in-frame clones only, not all of them. The sample lists about 83,000 clones; about 90% were seen once. The sequenced sample was T cells isolated from PBMCs. These receptors were collected from a human donor in good health. The CDR3 runs from the conserved cysteine through the conserved F or W.

v_call,j_call,cdr3_aa
TRBV6-6,TRBJ2-7,CASSYSEGTYEQYF
TRBV7-8,TRBJ1-1,CASSLQAAGASLNTEAFF
TRBV25-1,TRBJ2-5,CASSDLGLGIGTQYF
TRBV9,TRBJ1-2,CASSVATPGSSYTF
TRBV6-1,TRBJ2-5,CASSERSRETQYF
TRBV19,TRBJ2-5,CASSSWGSAGETQYF
TRBV27,TRBJ1-4,CASSYRGNEKLFF
TRBV7-9,TRBJ2-1,CASSFGTGFNEQFF
TRBV18,TRBJ1-1,CASSPAGRDTEAFF
TRBV9,TRBJ1-2,CASSVRDRGNYGYTF
TRBV5-1,TRBJ1-1,CASSTAAEGPMNTEAFF
TRBV4-2,TRBJ2-5,CASSLRGGETQYF
TRBV7-2,TRBJ1-5,CASSPRTGDNQPQHF
TRBV5-1,TRBJ2-7,CASSFRTPIQNYEQYF
TRBV4-1,TRBJ1-1,CASSQVLWGVQAFF
TRBV29-1,TRBJ1-1,CSVVGQPNTEAFF
TRBV20-1,TRBJ2-5,CSASRQETQYF
TRBV6-5,TRBJ2-2,CASSFPPGAITGELFF
TRBV11-2,TRBJ1-5,CASSLGPGRLGQPQHF
TRBV11-3,TRBJ2-6,CASRRNGFSGANVLTF
TRBV5-6,TRBJ2-7,CASSLDGGEQYF
TRBV27,TRBJ2-6,CASKPARQAGANVLTF
TRBV29-1,TRBJ2-1,CSVALGPYNEQFF
TRBV10-3,TRBJ1-2,CAISEGGSYGYTF
TRBV4-1,TRBJ1-2,CASSLPTGEDGYTF
TRBV5-6,TRBJ1-2,CASSLGGQGASGYTF
TRBV14,TRBJ1-2,CASSQGPVEVAF
TRBV7-6,TRBJ2-2,CASSWGLAENTGELFF
TRBV6-5,TRBJ1-1,CASGRPGEAFF
TRBV19,TRBJ1-1,CASSLSPGRSTEAFF
TRBV27,TRBJ2-2,CASSSNLGGGLSGRARTGELFF
TRBV18,TRBJ2-3,CASSPSQGRTDTQYF
TRBV28,TRBJ1-4,CASSVNGRKLFF
TRBV4-2,TRBJ2-3,CASSQVRTGGTDTQYF
TRBV28,TRBJ1-2,CASSNTGGYGYTF
TRBV9,TRBJ2-5,CASSALRGQGTETQYF
TRBV6-1,TRBJ1-5,CASSAQGQADQPQHF
TRBV28,TRBJ2-2,CASSFVQLTGELFF
TRBV27,TRBJ2-7,CASSSGTVSYEQYF
TRBV5-6,TRBJ1-1,CASSRQITEAFF
TRBV5-1,TRBJ2-3,CASSRWRGVTDTQYF
TRBV11-2,TRBJ1-4,CASSIHTGRSEKLFF
TRBV27,TRBJ2-1,CASRLAGAGGNEQFF
TRBV19,TRBJ2-2,CASVPGTGGAGGELFF
TRBV11-2,TRBJ2-3,CASSQGAYIYSDTQYF
TRBV25-1,TRBJ1-4,CASSGDTEKLFF
TRBV9,TRBJ2-2,CASRAFTGELFF
TRBV28,TRBJ2-2,CASIGRAGELFF
TRBV12-2,TRBJ2-3,CASRLPLRVRTDTQYF
TRBV6-1,TRBJ2-7,CASSEEGGIYEQYF
TRBV28,TRBJ1-2,CASSLRLAANYGYTF
TRBV4-1,TRBJ1-2,CASSQDAGNYGYTF
TRBV11-2,TRBJ2-2,CASRPSGGLLYTGELFF
TRBV4-1,TRBJ1-5,CASSQAGGSNQPQHF
TRBV20-1,TRBJ2-7,CSAIPQYEQYF
TRBV9,TRBJ2-1,CASSVGSSGGDNEQFF
TRBV25-1,TRBJ2-3,CASSGRADPTDTQYF
TRBV10-3,TRBJ1-5,CAISDRGLSHQPQHF
TRBV27,TRBJ2-3,CASSFKTLEDTQYF